This T cell receptor beta chain was sequenced during a study of blood T cell repertoires in COVID-19. About the study: Sites across the United States, Italy and Spain contributed samples from acute and convalescent COVID-19. In each case, the material was cDNA or gDNA derived from T cells, B-cell-depleted T cells, or PBMCs.

As originally analysed: Reference gene primer amplification gave estimated nucleated cell counts. Produced via immunoSEQ multiplex PCR; TCRdb's table is partial and in-frame only. V, J and clone size were drawn from that table, and D and trimming were deduced from the DNA. The sample has hundreds of thousands of clones; roughly 87% are singletons. This CDR3 region has 19 residues. V was clipped by 1 base and J by 5 bases; unmatched bases: 16. CDR1 and CDR2 (germline): SGHDT, YYEEEE. Sequencing input: peripheral blood. This TCR came from a man between 18 and 29 years old with active or convalescent COVID-19. The chain links TRBV5-6 to TRBJ2-3; 10 nucleotides agree with TRBD2. The CDR3 DNA reads TGTGCCAGCAGCTTGATTGTTGGCGGGCTAGCGGGGGCGGGAGATACGCAGTATTTT. Its protein product is CASSLIVGGLAGAGDTQYF.